The 25 T cell receptor beta chains presented below share a single source sample, sequenced in a study of OX40 agonist ivuxolimab in advanced cancers. This table comes from immunoSEQ multiplex PCR, and its TCRdb copy is limited to in-frame clones, with some not included. Of tens of thousands of clones in the sample, just over 85% were seen once. The material sequenced was CD4+ or CD8+ T cells sorted from blood, taken in a trial of the OX40 agonist ivuxolimab. The receptors here all came from an adult with an advanced solid tumor such as melanoma, head and neck, liver or kidney cancer.

The chain combines TRBV4-3 with TRBJ2-1, with unresolved D. CDR1 and CDR2 (germline): LGHNA, YSLEER. The CDR3 is 15 residues long. Between the trimmed V and J ends, which lost 0 bases and 10 bases, there was a span of 16 bases. CDR3 nucleotide sequence: TGCGCCAGCAGCCAAGATAAGGAGATTAAAGGCGAGCAGTTCTTC. Translated: CASSQDKEIKGEQFF.

The table lists this clone with a few counts. The chain is built from TRBV6-1 and TRBJ1-2; weak D call: TRBD1 (6 bases). The germline V and J ends were trimmed by 0 bases and 4 bases, with 15 bases remaining between them. Germline lookup yields CDR1 MNHNS and CDR2 SASEGT. The CDR3 runs 16 residues. The CDR3 coding sequence is TGTGCCAGCAGTGAAGCTGGTGGGGGCGCGGGCTATGGCTACACCTTC. Protein product: CASSEAGGGAGYGYTF.

This CDR3 is CASSLWGSGKAFF. The CDR3 bases are TGTGCCAGCAGCCTATGGGGGTCGGGTAAGGCTTTCTTT. The chain carries TRBV7-9 and TRBJ1-1; TRBD1 might be the D (5 bases). The CDR3 length is 13 residues. Germline CDR1 and CDR2: SEHNR and FQNEAQ (reference sequence). Deletions cut 5 bases from V and 11 bases from J, with 18 bases between.

This clone rates as medium-sized. V gene TRBV5-1 combines with J gene TRBJ1-4; D not certain. CDR1 is SGHRS and CDR2 is YFSETQ in the germline V gene. Trimming removed 5 bases at V and 0 bases at J, with 8 bases between. This CDR3 is built from 14 residues. The CDR3 DNA reads TGCGCCAGCAGAATAGATCCAACTAATGAAAAACTGTTTTTT. Protein sequence: CASRIDPTNEKLFF.

This rearrangement joins TRBV29-1 to TRBJ2-2, with 11 bases lining up with TRBD2. Germline V CDR1 and CDR2: SQVTM, ANQGSEA. CDR3 length: 14 amino acids. For the CDR3, the DNA is TGCAGTGAAGGACTAGCGGGGAACACCGGGGAGCTGTTTTTT. It specifies CSEGLAGNTGELFF.

The rearrangement uses TRBV19 and TRBJ1-3; D ambiguous. Germline CDR1 and CDR2: LNHDA and SQIVND (reference sequence). Trimming shortened V by 5 bases and J by 2 bases, and 13 bases separated the two germline ends. CDR3 size: 15 residues. The CDR3 sequence: CASSADLNPGNTIYF. For the CDR3, the DNA is TGTGCCAGTAGTGCTGATCTCAATCCTGGAAACACCATATATTTT.

This clone has only a few counts. The chain employs TRBV18 and TRBJ1-1; D remains ambiguous. V dropped 2 bases and J dropped 0 bases, with 13 bases sitting between them. The CDR3 extends over 16 amino acids. The germline V gene encodes CDR1 KGHSH and CDR2 LQKENI. This CDR3 is CASSPATRSMNTEAFF. The CDR3 DNA reads TGTGCCAGCTCACCAGCAACTAGGTCAATGAACACTGAAGCTTTCTTT.

The chain recombines TRBV7-3 with TRBJ2-2; TRBD2 matches 10 bases. Germline V gives CDR1 SGHTA, CDR2 FQGTGA. This CDR3 has 14 residues. Trimming cost V 5 bases and J 4 bases; bases outside gene matches: 1. DNA of the CDR3: TGTGCCAGCAGCACTAGCGGGACCACCGGGGAGCTGTTTTTT. Translating gives CASSTSGTTGELFF.

V and J are TRBV11-1 and TRBJ1-1; 7 bases map to TRBD1. Germline CDR1 is SGHAT and CDR2 is FQDESV (reference sequence). The junction had 3 bases not matched to a gene; V was cut back by 5 bases and J by 6 bases. This CDR3 comprises 12 residues. In DNA form, the CDR3 reads TGTGCCAGCAGCAGACAGGGACCTGAAGCTTTCTTT. Encoded protein: CASSRQGPEAFF.

The rearrangement uses TRBV4-3 and TRBJ1-4; possible D gene TRBD1, 5 bases. The CDR3 spans 14 residues. Trimming stripped 4 bases from V and 8 bases from J, with 14 bases between. Germline CDR1 is LGHNA and CDR2 is YSLEER. The CDR3, as DNA: TGCGCCAGCAGCCTGGAGGCCCAGGGCGAAAAACTGTTTTTT. Encoded protein: CASSLEAQGEKLFF.

The chain couples TRBV4-3 to TRBJ2-2, with 7 bases lining up with TRBD1. Trimming took 0 bases from V and 0 from J; bases not matched to a gene: 4. This CDR3 is built from 17 residues. CDR1 is LGHNA and CDR2 is YSLEER in the germline V gene. As DNA, the CDR3 is TGCGCCAGCAGCCAAGACCCCGGGACAGCGAACACCGGGGAGCTGTTTTTT. Protein sequence: CASSQDPGTANTGELFF.

This clone was detected once. This sequence joins TRBV7-9 and TRBJ2-5; the D gene is possibly TRBD1 (5 bases). This CDR3 is built from 11 residues. Trimming removed 1 base at V and 12 bases at J, with 9 bases between. Germline CDR1 and CDR2: SEHNR and FQNEAQ (reference sequence). For the CDR3, the DNA is TGTGCCAGCAGCTTAGTCCAGGGCGAGTACTTC. It encodes CASSLVQGEYF.

This chain uses TRBV2 with TRBJ2-7; D uncertain. The V end lost 5 bases, the J end lost 7 bases, and 15 bases lay between the germline ends. In germline, CDR1 is SNHLY, CDR2 FYNNEI. This CDR3 has 13 residues. The DNA for the CDR3 is TGTGCCAGCAGTTCGACTGGGGTGAGAGAGCAGTACTTC. It encodes CASSSTGVREQYF.

The chain has TRBV29-1 and TRBJ2-1; D gene ambiguous. The germline V gene encodes CDR1 SQVTM and CDR2 ANQGSEA. This CDR3 has 15 residues. V was clipped by 4 bases and J by 0 bases, with 13 bases between them. The CDR3 protein is CSVAPPGSSYNEQFF. The CDR3 DNA sequence: TGCAGCGTTGCCCCCCCTGGCAGCTCCTACAATGAGCAGTTCTTC.

V is TRBV5-1 and J is TRBJ1-2; D is ambiguous. The CDR3 totals 12 residues. The germline gives CDR1 SGHRS, CDR2 YFSETQ. The V and J ends lost 0 bases and 3 bases respectively, with 3 bases between them. This CDR3 reads CASSLGDYGYTF. For the CDR3, the DNA is TGCGCCAGCAGCTTGGGTGACTATGGCTACACCTTC.

The V gene is TRBV7-2, the J gene TRBJ2-5, with D maybe TRBD2 (7 bases). This CDR3 is 16 amino acids long. From germline, CDR1 is SGHTA and CDR2 FQGNSA. V gave up 1 base and J gave up 4 bases, with 16 bases separating them. CDR3 sequence reads: CASSLGWRGGGETQYF. The CDR3 DNA is TGTGCCAGCAGCTTAGGATGGAGGGGGGGAGGAGAGACCCAGTACTTC. The entire variable domain, with the rest obtained from reference TRBV7-2 and TRBJ2-5, is as follows: GAGVSQSPSNKVTEKGKDVELRCDPISGHTALYWYRQSLGQGLEFLIYFQGNSAPDKSGLPSDRFSAERTGGSVSTLTIQRTQQEDSAVYLCASSLGWRGGGETQYFGPGTRLLVL.

The rearrangement uses TRBV30 and TRBJ2-7; either TRBD1 or TRBD2 may fit D (7 bases each). The CDR3 spans 17 residues. Germline-derived CDR1 and CDR2 are GTSNPN and SVGIG (reference sequence). Trimming pared 7 bases from V and 2 bases from J, leaving 27 bases between. CDR3 region: CASFLRDSGMGPYEQYF. CDR3 nucleotide sequence: TGTGCCTCCTTCCTCCGGGACAGCGGGATGGGTCCCTACGAGCAGTACTTC.

Details on this clone: The junction departs from germline at one end; a sequencing error may be responsible. The chain combines TRBV28 with TRBJ2-5; D unclear. The V gene's germline CDR1 is MDHEN and CDR2 SYDVKM. The CDR3 sequence is 14 residues long. The CDR3 sequence: CASNFGSSQQTQYF. DNA of the CDR3: TGTGCCAGCAATTTCGGATCCTCCCAACAGACCCAGTACTTC.

CDR3 sequence: CASSQIGVGARNGYTF. The CDR3, as DNA: TGTGCCAGCAGCCAGATAGGAGTGGGGGCCAGGAATGGCTACACCTTC. This sequence joins TRBV5-5 and TRBJ1-2; D is perhaps TRBD1 (6 bases). Germline CDR1 SGHKS, CDR2 YYEKEE (reference sequence). The ends were cut back, 4 bases at V and 6 bases at J, with 22 bases in the middle. This CDR3 comprises 16 residues.

The chain couples TRBV5-6 to TRBJ2-5; 8 bases are a match to TRBD2. The CDR3 extends over 14 amino acids. Germline lookup yields CDR1 SGHDT and CDR2 YYEEEE. After removal of 4 bases from V and 6 bases from J, the junction contained 8 bases not matched to a gene. The CDR3 DNA sequence: TGTGCCAGCAGCAAACGGGGTAGCGGGAAGACCCAGTACTTC. Translating gives CASSKRGSGKTQYF.

The genes are TRBV18 and TRBJ1-5; 7 bases are a match to TRBD1. V lost 8 bases and J lost 5; bases outside the gene matches: 6. The CDR3 has 13 amino acids. Germline CDR1 and CDR2: KGHSH and LQKENI. CDR3 sequence (DNA): TGTGCCAGCACGACAGGGACTGATCAGCCCCAGCATTTT. Translation: CASTTGTDQPQHF.

The rearrangement links TRBV5-4 to TRBJ2-1, with D possibly TRBD1 on 6 matching bases. Between the trimmed V and J ends, which lost 4 bases and 6 bases, there was a span of 11 bases. The CDR3 totals 13 residues. Per germline, CDR1 SGHNT and CDR2 YYREEE (reference sequence). CDR3 residues: CASSPQGFNEQFF. The CDR3 DNA follows: TGTGCCAGCAGCCCACAGGGCTTCAATGAGCAGTTCTTC.

This clone occurred a few times. The chain links TRBV11-2 to TRBJ2-3; D is undetermined. The germline V gene has CDR1 SGHAT and CDR2 FQNNGV. The CDR3 loop spans 14 amino acids. The ends were cut back, 4 bases at V and 3 bases at J, with 11 bases in the middle. In DNA, the CDR3 is TGTGCCAGCAGCTCTTATCCAGTTACAGATACGCAGTATTTT. Residues: CASSSYPVTDTQYF.

This clone has a single count. The V and J genes are TRBV18 and TRBJ2-1; TRBD1 or TRBD2 may be the D gene (5 bases each). With 1 base removed from V and 5 bases from J, the gap between germline ends came to 15 bases. The CDR3 has 16 amino acids. Germline CDR1 is KGHSH and CDR2 is LQKENI. The CDR3 nucleotides read TGTGCCAGCTCACCACAGTTGGGGGTCACCAACAATGAGCAGTTCTTC. Protein sequence: CASSPQLGVTNNEQFF.

This chain joins TRBV18 and TRBJ1-3; D gene ambiguous. Germline V gives CDR1 KGHSH, CDR2 LQKENI. Trimming removed 5 bases at V and 0 bases at J, with 11 bases between. The CDR3 runs to 15 residues. The CDR3 DNA sequence: TGTGCCAGCTCAACGGGCCAAGACTCTGGAAACACCATATATTTT. Amino acid sequence: CASSTGQDSGNTIYF.